Here is one T cell receptor beta chain with its context. These data come from a study of blood T cell repertoires in COVID-19. At the level of the study: Samples representing acute and convalescent COVID-19 were sourced from the United States, Italy and Spain. From T cells, B-cell-depleted T cells, or PBMCs came the material, which was cDNA or gDNA.

Recovered participants had two consecutive negative NP/OP PCR tests, healthcare professional clearance, or symptom resolution. CDR1 is KGHDR, CDR2 SFDVKD, per germline. V was pared by 10 bases and J by 3 bases, with 6 bases of the junction left unmatched. This CDR3 has 13 residues. As handled by the study authors: Amplification of reference gene primers was used by the study to estimate nucleated cell counts. Profiled with immunoSEQ multiplex PCR; TCRdb holds only in-frame clones, not every one. The V and J calls and the clone size are those of that table, but D and trimming were determined from the DNA. The repertoire consists of a few hundred thousand clones, with approximately 87% occurring once and the leading ten covering approximately 1.8%.

This chain uses TRBV24-1 with TRBJ1-1; 8 bases are shared with TRBD1. The sample taken for sequencing was PBMCs or T cells enriched from blood (not recorded which). The clonotype comes from a woman aged 40 to 50 who had recovered from COVID-19. DNA for the CDR3: TGTGCCACAGGGGACAGGACGGACACTGAAGCTTTCTTT. Translation gives CATGDRTDTEAFF.